The source of this TCR beta chain is a study of Graves' ophthalmopathy and Graves' hyperthyroidism. Study-wide background: The blood sample was drawn at first diagnosis and before any treatment. Whole-study results and caveats: At 60% to 71% sensitivity and 72.22% specificity, the model predicted progression of the ophthalmopathy. A model built from 13 signatures distinguished ophthalmopathy from stable hyperthyroidism with approximately 88% sensitivity and 81.08% specificity.

Amplification of TCR beta CDR3 regions used RNA transcripts. RT-PCR with HTBI primers came first, then second-round multiplex PCR. From the multiplex PCR reads, TCRdb called clonotypes with MiXCR, one entry per CDR3 protein. The sample yields 600,000 to 950,000 distinct CDR3 sequences, roughly 40% seen once. In regard to this clonotype: Antigen specificity is unknown.

Certain patients were not enrolled. These were patients with other autoimmune diseases, uncontrolled infections, pregnancy or lactation. This CDR3 is 17 amino acids long. V was pared by 1 base and J by 1 base, with 16 bases between. Germline V CDR1 and CDR2: LNHNV, YYDKDF (reference sequence). This clonotype was obtained from an adult man with Graves' ophthalmopathy. The chain carries TRBV15 and TRBJ1-1; D is unresolved. What was sequenced was peripheral blood. This chain's CDR3 is CATSRVSVGGGNTEAFF. The DNA for the CDR3 is TGTGCCACCAGCAGAGTGTCTGTAGGTGGAGGGAACACTGAAGCTTTCTTT.